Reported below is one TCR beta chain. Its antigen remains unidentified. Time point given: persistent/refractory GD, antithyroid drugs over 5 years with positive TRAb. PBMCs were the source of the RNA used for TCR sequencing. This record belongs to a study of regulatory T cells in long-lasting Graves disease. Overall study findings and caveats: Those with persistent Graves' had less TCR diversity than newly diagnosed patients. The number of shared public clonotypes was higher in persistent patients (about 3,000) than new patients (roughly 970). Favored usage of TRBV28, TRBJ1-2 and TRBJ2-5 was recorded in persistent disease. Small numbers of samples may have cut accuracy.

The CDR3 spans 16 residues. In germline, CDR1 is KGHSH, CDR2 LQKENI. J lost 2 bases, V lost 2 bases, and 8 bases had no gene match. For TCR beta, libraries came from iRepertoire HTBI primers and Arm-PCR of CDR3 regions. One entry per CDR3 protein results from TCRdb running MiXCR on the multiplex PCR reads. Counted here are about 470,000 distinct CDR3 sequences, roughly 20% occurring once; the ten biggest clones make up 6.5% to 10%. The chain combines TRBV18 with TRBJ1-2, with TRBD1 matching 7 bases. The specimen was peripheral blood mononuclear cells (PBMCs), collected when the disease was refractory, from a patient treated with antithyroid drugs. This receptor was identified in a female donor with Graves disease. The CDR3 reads CASSPGGGGSNYGYTF. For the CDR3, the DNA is TGTGCCAGCTCACCAGGAGGAGGGGGCTCAAACTATGGCTACACCTTC.